The 16 T cell receptor beta chains below all came from one sample that was sequenced in a study of T cell responses to AZD1222 COVID-19 vaccine. The table came from immunoSEQ multiplex PCR; TCRdb's copy has only in-frame clones and leaves some out. Of about 150,000 clones listed, less than 95% are singletons. The sequencing used peripheral blood, collected on day 0 of AZD1222 vaccination. The receptors originated from an adult in good health.

V and J are TRBV3-1 (or the pseudogene TRBV3-2) and TRBJ2-3; D uncertain. The V gene's germline CDR1 is LGHDT and CDR2 YNNKEL (reference sequence). The CDR3 spans 16 residues. V gave up 0 bases and J gave up 9 bases, with 19 bases separating them. The CDR3 nucleotides are TGTGCCAGCAGCCAAGAGAAGAGCCCCCAGGTTGGGACGCAGTATTTT. Translation gives CASSQEKSPQVGTQYF.

This chain links TRBV7-6 with TRBJ1-4; D possibly corresponds to TRBD1 (6 bases). Trimming took 1 base from V and 8 from J, leaving 20 bases between them. The CDR3 is made up of 17 amino acids. Per the germline V gene, CDR1 is SGHVS and CDR2 is FNYEAQ. Written as DNA, the CDR3 is TGTGCCAGCAGCTTAGAGGGGGGCACGGCGGTGTACGAAAAACTGTTTTTT. Its protein is CASSLEGGTAVYEKLFF.

V is TRBV19 and J is TRBJ1-5; D might be TRBD1 (5 bases). Germline-derived CDR1 and CDR2 are LNHDA and SQIVND (reference sequence). Between the trimmed V and J ends, which lost 5 bases and 1 base, there was a span of 15 bases. CDR3 length: 16 residues. In DNA form, the CDR3 reads TGTGCCAGTAGTTCCAACCAGGGTGGAAGCAATCAGCCCCAGCATTTT. Encoded protein: CASSSNQGGSNQPQHF.

This rearrangement joins TRBV3-1 (or the pseudogene TRBV3-2) to TRBJ2-7, with D possibly matching TRBD2 (6 bases). Germline-derived CDR1 and CDR2 are LGHDT and YNNKEL (reference sequence). Trimming pared 10 bases from V and 9 bases from J, leaving 16 bases between. The CDR3 consists of 11 residues. The CDR3, as DNA: TGTGCCACCATCCGCCTGGGGGGGCAGTACTTC. Translation gives CATIRLGGQYF.

The CDR3 reads CASSQAGNSPLHF. The DNA for the CDR3 is TGTGCCAGCAGCCAAGCTGGTAATTCACCCCTCCACTTT. The chain employs TRBV11-1 and TRBJ1-6, with D unclear. Per germline, CDR1 SGHAT and CDR2 FQDESV (reference sequence). V shed 5 bases and J shed 6 bases, with 8 bases lying between them. CDR3 length equals 13 residues.

The chain recombines TRBV9 with TRBJ2-7; a possible D gene is TRBD1 (6 bases). The CDR3 spans 12 residues. The ends were cut back, 0 bases at V and 6 bases at J, with 7 bases in the middle. Germline CDR1 is SGDLS and CDR2 is YYNGEE. This CDR3 is CASSVVGGEQYF. For the CDR3, the DNA is TGTGCCAGCAGCGTAGTAGGGGGCGAGCAGTACTTC. The entire variable domain, with the rest obtained from reference TRBV9 and TRBJ2-7, is as follows: DSGVTQTPKHLITATGQRVTLRCSPRSGDLSVYWYQQSLDQGLQFLIQYYNGEERAKGNILERFSAQQFPDLHSELNLSSLELGDSALYFCASSVVGGEQYFGPGTRLTVT.

The rearrangement joins TRBV7-4 to TRBJ1-3; D possibly corresponds to TRBD1 (6 bases). The ends were cut back, 1 base at V and 3 bases at J, with 19 bases in the middle. In germline, CDR1 is SGHVT, CDR2 SQSDAQ. CDR3 length equals 18 residues. This CDR3 is CASSLGGSGRGCGNTIYF. CDR3 sequence (DNA): TGTGCCAGCAGCTTAGGTGGGTCCGGCAGGGGCTGTGGAAACACCATATATTTT.

V is TRBV7-2 and J is TRBJ2-3, with D hard to call. Per germline, CDR1 SGHTA and CDR2 FQGNSA. CDR3 length: 15 residues. Trimming removed 1 base from V and 0 bases from J, with 8 bases in between. The CDR3 loop reads CASSLVRASTDTQYF. DNA for the CDR3: TGTGCCAGCAGCTTAGTACGAGCAAGCACAGATACGCAGTATTTT.

V usage is TRBV28 and J usage is TRBJ1-2; tentatively, D is TRBD1 (5 bases). The CDR3 has 15 residues. CDR1 and CDR2 (germline): MDHEN, SYDVKM. Trimming stripped 4 bases from V and 4 bases from J, with 16 bases between. The CDR3 bases are TGTGCCAGCAGTTCACTAACAGGAATTCTCTATGGCTACACCTTC. This codes for CASSSLTGILYGYTF.

This clone occurred once. The V gene is TRBV11-2, the J gene TRBJ2-5, with D hard to call. The CDR3 consists of 11 residues. Trimming took off 5 bases at V and 2 bases at J, with 3 bases between the two ends. CDR1 is SGHAT, CDR2 FQNNGV, per germline. The CDR3 region has the DNA TGTGCCAGCAGCATACAAGAGACCCAGTACTTC. Amino acid sequence: CASSIQETQYF.

This rearrangement joins TRBV20-1 to TRBJ1-4; D perhaps matches TRBD1 (6 bases). There are 11 residues in the CDR3. V was clipped by 2 bases and J by 10 bases, with 8 bases between them. Germline CDR1 DFQATT, CDR2 SNEGSKA (reference sequence). In DNA, the CDR3 is TGCAGTGCTAGAACAGGGCGAAAACTGTTTTTT. Residues: CSARTGRKLFF.

V gene TRBV19 combines with J gene TRBJ1-1, with 9 bases identical to TRBD1. CDR3 size: 14 residues. Unmatched junction bases numbered 4, after V lost 5 bases and J lost 3 bases. The germline CDR1 and CDR2 sequences are LNHDA and SQIVND (reference sequence). The CDR3 DNA sequence: TGTGCCAGTAGTCTCGGGACAGGGTACACTGAAGCTTTCTTT. Protein: CASSLGTGYTEAFF.

The chain combines TRBV5-8 with TRBJ2-5; 10 bases map to TRBD2. The CDR3 is 17 amino acids. Trimming took 10 bases from V and 2 from J; bases not matched to a gene: 17. From germline, CDR1 is SGHTS and CDR2 YDEGEE. The DNA of the CDR3 is TGTGCCGCCAGCTTGGGGGCTAGCGGGGGCCCTCAAGAGACCCAGTACTTC. Translated, it gives CAASLGASGGPQETQYF. Based on the CDR3 plus reference TRBV5-8 and TRBJ2-5, the full variable domain is EAGVTQSPTHLIKTRGQQATLRCSPISGHTSVYWYQQALGLGLQFLLWYDEGEERNRGNFPPRFSGRQFPNYSSELNVNALELEDSALYLCAASLGASGGPQETQYFGPGTRLLVL.

The chain has TRBV13 and TRBJ1-6; the D gene is possibly TRBD1 (6 bases). The ends were cut back, 1 base at V and 7 bases at J, with 11 bases in the middle. Germline V gene lookup returns CDR1 PRHDT and CDR2 FYEKMQ (reference sequence). This CDR3 has 15 amino acids. For the CDR3, the DNA is TGTGCCAGCAGCTTAGAAACAGGGAGGAATTCACCCCTCCACTTT. Protein sequence: CASSLETGRNSPLHF.

Concerning this clone itself: Other nucleotide sequences in the sample specify the same CDR3. The rearrangement links TRBV7-9 to TRBJ2-5; 9 nucleotides line up with TRBD1. V was pared by 1 base and J by 5 bases, with 5 bases of the junction left unmatched. CDR1 SEHNR and CDR2 FQNEAQ come from the germline V gene (reference sequence). This CDR3 has 15 residues. This chain's CDR3 is CASSLGDRAGETQYF. The CDR3 DNA reads TGTGCCAGCAGCTTAGGGGACAGGGCCGGGGAGACCCAGTACTTC.

A single count supports this clone. The V gene is TRBV25-1, the J gene TRBJ2-7, with 8 positions matching TRBD1. V lost 5 bases and J lost 4; bases outside the gene matches: 7. Germline CDR1 and CDR2: MGHDK and SYGVNS. The CDR3 totals 14 residues. CDR3 region: CASSNLGQGYEQYF. The CDR3 DNA reads as TGTGCCAGCAGTAACCTCGGACAGGGTTACGAGCAGTACTTC.